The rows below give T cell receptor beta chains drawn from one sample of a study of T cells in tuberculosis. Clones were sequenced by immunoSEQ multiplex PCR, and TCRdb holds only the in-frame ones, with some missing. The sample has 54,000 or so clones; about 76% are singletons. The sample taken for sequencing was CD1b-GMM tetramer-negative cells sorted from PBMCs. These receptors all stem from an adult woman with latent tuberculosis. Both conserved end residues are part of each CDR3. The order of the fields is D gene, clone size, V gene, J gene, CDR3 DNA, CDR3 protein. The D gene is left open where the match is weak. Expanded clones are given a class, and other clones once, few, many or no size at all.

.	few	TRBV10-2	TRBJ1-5	TGCGCCAGCAGGAAAAAACAGGGAGACGGACAGCCCCAGCATTTT	CASRKKQGDGQPQHF
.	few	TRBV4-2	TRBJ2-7	TGTGCCAGCAGCCCCTACCAAGACAGCGACGAGCAGTACTTC	CASSPYQDSDEQYF
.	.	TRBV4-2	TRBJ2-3	TGTGCCAGCAGCCAAGTGGGCCAAACTAGCACAGATACGCAGTATTTT	CASSQVGQTSTDTQYF
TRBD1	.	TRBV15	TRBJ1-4	TGTGCCACCAGACTGACAGGGGAAAAACTGTTTTTT	CATRLTGEKLFF
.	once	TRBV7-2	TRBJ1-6	TGTGCCAGCAGCCCCCTGAGGGGGGGCTCCTATAATTCACCCCTCCACTTT	CASSPLRGGSYNSPLHF
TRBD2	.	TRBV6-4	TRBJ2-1	TGTGCCAGCAGTGACACTAGCGGCTCCTACAATGAGCAGTTCTTC	CASSDTSGSYNEQFF
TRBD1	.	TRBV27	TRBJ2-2	TGTGCCAGCAGGCCGGGACAGAGCACCGGGGAGCTGTTTTTT	CASRPGQSTGELFF
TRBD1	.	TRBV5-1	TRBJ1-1	TGCGCCAGCAGCCTGGACAGGGCCCGGGACACTGAAGCTTTCTTT	CASSLDRARDTEAFF
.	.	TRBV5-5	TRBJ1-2	TGTGCCAGCAGCTTAACGGGCGGGCGCCATGGCTACACCTTC	CASSLTGGRHGYTF
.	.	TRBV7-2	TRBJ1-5	TGTGCCAGCAGCTTAGACAGGGCAGGCCAGCCCCAGCATTTT	CASSLDRAGQPQHF
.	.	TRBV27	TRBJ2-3	TGTGCCAGCAGTTTAGTGGCAGGATCAGATACGCAGTATTTT	CASSLVAGSDTQYF
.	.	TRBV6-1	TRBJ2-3	TGTGCCGCTACGCGGGACGGCACAGATACGCAGTATTTT	CAATRDGTDTQYF
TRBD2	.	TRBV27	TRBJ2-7	TGTGCCAGCAGTTTTACTAGCGGGTCCTACGAGCAGTACTTC	CASSFTSGSYEQYF
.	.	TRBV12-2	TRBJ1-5	TGTGCTACGGGGGGGGGCAATCAGCCCCAGCATTTT	CATGGGNQPQHF
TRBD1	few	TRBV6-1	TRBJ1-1	TGTGCCAGCAGTGAACAGGGGGCGAACACTGAAGCTTTCTTT	CASSEQGANTEAFF
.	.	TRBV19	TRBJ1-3	TGTGCCAGTAGTCCAGCAGTTAGGAGCTCTGGAAACACCATATATTTT	CASSPAVRSSGNTIYF
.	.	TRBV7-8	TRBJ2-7	TGTGCCAGCAGCAGAGAGAGGTACGAGCAGTACTTC	CASSRERYEQYF
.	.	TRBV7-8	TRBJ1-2	TGTGCCAGCAGCCGACAGGAAAACTATGGCTACACCTTC	CASSRQENYGYTF
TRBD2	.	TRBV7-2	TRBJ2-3	TGTGCCAGCAGCTCCCGTCGGGGGGGCCGAACAGATACGCAGTATTTT	CASSSRRGGRTDTQYF
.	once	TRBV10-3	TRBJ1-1	TGTGCCATCTCAAAAAACACTGAAGCTTTCTTT	CAISKNTEAFF
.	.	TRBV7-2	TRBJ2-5	TGTGCCAGCAGTCAGGGATACCAAGAGACCCAGTACTTC	CASSQGYQETQYF
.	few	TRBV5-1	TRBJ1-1	TGCGCCAGCAGTCTAGGGAGGAACACTGAAGCTTTCTTT	CASSLGRNTEAFF
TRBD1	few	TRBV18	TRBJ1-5	TGTGCCAGCTCACCAGGAGGGGACAGTAATCAGCCCCAGCATTTT	CASSPGGDSNQPQHF
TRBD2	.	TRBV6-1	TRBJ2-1	TGTGCCAGCAGTGAACGGCGGGAGGGCCGCTACAATGAGCAGTTCTTC	CASSERREGRYNEQFF
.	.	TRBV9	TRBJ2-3	TGTGCCAGCAGCGTAGATCCTCAAGCGGCGGATACGCAGTATTTT	CASSVDPQAADTQYF
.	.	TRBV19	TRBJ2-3	TGTGCCAGTAGTATCGCGGGGCCAGGAGGTGGAGATACGCAGTATTTT	CASSIAGPGGGDTQYF
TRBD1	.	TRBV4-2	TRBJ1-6	TGTGCCAGCAGCCCCCGAACCGGGACAGTTAATTCACCCCTCCACTTT	CASSPRTGTVNSPLHF
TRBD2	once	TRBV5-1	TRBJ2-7	TGCGCCAGCAGCTTGGAACTAGCGGGAGCCTCCTACGAGCAGTACTTC	CASSLELAGASYEQYF
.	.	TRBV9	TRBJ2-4	TGTGCCAGCAGCGTAGGAGGGCAGGGACATTGGAACATTCAGTACTTC	CASSVGGQGHWNIQYF
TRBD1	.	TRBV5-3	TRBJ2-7	TGTGCCAGAAGCTTGGGCAGGGGGGAGCAGTACTTC	CARSLGRGEQYF
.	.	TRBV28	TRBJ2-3	TGTGCCAGCAGTTTACTACAGTCCACAGATACGCAGTATTTT	CASSLLQSTDTQYF
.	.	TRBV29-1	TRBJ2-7	TGCAGCGTTGCCGGGACAAACTCCTACGAGCAGTACTTC	CSVAGTNSYEQYF
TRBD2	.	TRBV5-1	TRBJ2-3	TGCGCCAGCAGCCCTTTGGATCGGGGGGGCACAGATACGCAGTATTTT	CASSPLDRGGTDTQYF
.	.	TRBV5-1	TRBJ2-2	TGCGCCAGCAGCTCGCCTGGCAGGGTCTCGAACACCGGGGAGCTGTTTTTT	CASSSPGRVSNTGELFF
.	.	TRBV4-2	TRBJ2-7	TGTGCCAGCAGCCGGATAACCCGGGACGAGCAGTACTTC	CASSRITRDEQYF
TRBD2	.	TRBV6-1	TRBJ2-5	TGTGCCAGCAGACCAACTAGCGGGGTACAAGAGACCCAGTACTTC	CASRPTSGVQETQYF
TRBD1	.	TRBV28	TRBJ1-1	TGTGCCAGCAGACAGGGGGTTACTGAAGCTTTCTTT	CASRQGVTEAFF
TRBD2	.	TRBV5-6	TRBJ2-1	TGTGCCAGCAGCTTGAGATTATGGCGGGAGGGGGTCTACAATGAGCAGTTCTTC	CASSLRLWREGVYNEQFF
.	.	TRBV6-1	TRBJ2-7	TGTGCCAGCAGTGCCCGCCTACCGTTTGGTGGCGAGCAGTACTTC	CASSARLPFGGEQYF
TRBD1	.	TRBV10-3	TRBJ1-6	TGTGCCATCAGTTACACAGGGGAAGGGTCACCCCTCCACTTT	CAISYTGEGSPLHF
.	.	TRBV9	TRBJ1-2	TGTGCCAGCAGCGTAGGGGTGGGGGCCCGAGGCTACACCTTC	CASSVGVGARGYTF
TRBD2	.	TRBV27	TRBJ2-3	TGTGCCAGCAGTTGGCGGGGGGGTCCAGATACGCAGTATTTT	CASSWRGGPDTQYF
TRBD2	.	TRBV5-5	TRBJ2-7	TGTGCCAGCAGCTTGGTGTTAGCGGGAGTCTACGAGCAGTACTTC	CASSLVLAGVYEQYF
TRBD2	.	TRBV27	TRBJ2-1	TGTGCCAGCAGCCGTAGCGGGCAATCCTACAATGAGCAGTTCTTC	CASSRSGQSYNEQFF
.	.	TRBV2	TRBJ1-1	TGTGCCAGCACCATAACAGGCACTGAAGCTTTCTTT	CASTITGTEAFF
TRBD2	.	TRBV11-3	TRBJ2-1	TGTGCCAGCAGCTTAGGCCTAGCGGATGTCAATGAGCAGTTCTTC	CASSLGLADVNEQFF
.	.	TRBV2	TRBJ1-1	TGTGCCAGCAGTGAAAGGAGCTACGACACTGAAGCTTTCTTT	CASSERSYDTEAFF
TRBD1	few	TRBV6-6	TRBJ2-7	TGTGCCAGCAGTTACGCCGGACAGGGCGGGCAGTACTTC	CASSYAGQGGQYF
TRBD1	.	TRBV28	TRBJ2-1	TGTGCCAGCAGTCCTAACCCGGGACAGGGAGTAAATGAGCAGTTCTTC	CASSPNPGQGVNEQFF
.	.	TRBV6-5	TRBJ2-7	TGTGCCAGCAGCACCCCCGGTTCCGAGCAGTACTTC	CASSTPGSEQYF